These T cell receptor beta chains were read from a single sample in a study of identical twins' blood T cells. In TCRdb, the 5' RACE reads were re-called with MiXCR into one record per CDR3 protein. The sample yields 350,000 to 400,000 distinct CDR3 sequences, about 28% seen once. Sequenced sample: PBMCs. The receptors shown here come from a woman between 18 and 50 years old in good health. CDR3s include the opening cysteine and the closing phenylalanine or tryptophan. D genes are given only for firm matches. Clone sizes are given selectively: once, few, many, or a class where the clone is expanded.

CDR3 protein | CDR3 DNA | D gene | J gene | clone size | V gene
CASSLVNSGQYF | TGTGCCAGCAGCTTAGTCAACTCCGGGCAGTACTTC | . | TRBJ2-7 | few | TRBV11-3
CASSYSTASGGADTQYF | TGTGCCAGCAGTTACTCGACGGCTAGCGGGGGGGCAGATACGCAGTATTTT | TRBD2 | TRBJ2-3 | . | TRBV6-5
CASRPGSVVELFF | TGTGCCAGCAGGCCCGGGAGCGTAGTCGAACTGTTTTTT | . | TRBJ1-4 | . | TRBV12-3/TRBV12-4
CASSDWASNNEQFF | TGTGCCAGCAGTGATTGGGCTAGCAACAATGAGCAGTTCTTC | . | TRBJ2-1 | few | TRBV2
CASSYNARISGANTQYF | TGTGCCAGCAGCTATAATGCGCGGATTAGCGGGGCAAATACGCAGTATTTT | TRBD2 | TRBJ2-3 | few | TRBV12-3/TRBV12-4
CSVHRGLTEAFF | TGCAGCGTTCACAGGGGGCTCACTGAAGCTTTCTTT | TRBD1 | TRBJ1-1 | . | TRBV29-1
CAISLDRGTEAFF | TGTGCTATCAGCTTAGACCGAGGAACTGAAGCTTTCTTT | . | TRBJ1-1 | . | TRBV7-7
CASSQEQDNSPLHF | TGCGCCAGCAGCCAAGAACAGGATAATTCACCCCTCCACTTT | . | TRBJ1-6 | . | TRBV4-3
CASSHFSGVTGELFF | TGTGCCAGCAGCCATTTTAGCGGCGTTACCGGGGAGCTGTTTTTT | . | TRBJ2-2 | . | TRBV14
CASSPVDIMEDTEAFF | TGTGCCAGCAGTCCCGTCGATATAATGGAGGACACTGAAGCTTTCTTT | . | TRBJ1-1 | many | TRBV27
CSVEGRTEDGYTF | TGCAGCGTTGAAGGGAGGACGGAGGATGGCTACACCTTC | . | TRBJ1-2 | . | TRBV29-1
CSVVAANYGYTF | TGCAGCGTTGTAGCAGCCAACTATGGCTACACCTTC | . | TRBJ1-2 | . | TRBV29-1
CATKQGNTEAFF | TGTGCCACTAAGCAGGGGAACACTGAAGCTTTCTTT | . | TRBJ1-1 | . | TRBV19
CASGMRGRQLSLSNQPQHF | TGTGCCAGCGGCATGAGGGGTCGGCAGCTTAGCTTGAGCAATCAGCCCCAGCATTTT | . | TRBJ1-5 | few | TRBV6-4
CATSDGDGYGYTF | TGTGCCACCAGTGACGGGGACGGCTATGGCTACACCTTC | . | TRBJ1-2 | . | TRBV24-1
CASRGSENTGELFF | TGCGCCAGCCGGGGGTCGGAAAACACCGGGGAGCTGTTTTTT | . | TRBJ2-2 | few | TRBV5-1
CSVGVDTEAFF | TGCAGCGTTGGGGTGGACACCGAAGCTTTCTTT | . | TRBJ1-1 | many | TRBV29-1
CASSLETYTEAFF | TGCGCCAGCAGCTTGGAGACTTACACTGAAGCTTTCTTT | . | TRBJ1-1 | few | TRBV5-1
CASSFTRAGELFF | TGTGCCAGCAGCTTTACTAGGGCCGGGGAGCTGTTTTTT | . | TRBJ2-2 | few | TRBV7-2
CASSARNNYGYTF | TGTGCCAGCAGCGCGCGGAATAACTATGGCTACACCTTC | . | TRBJ1-2 | . | TRBV9
CASNPTDGSRETEAFF | TGTGCCAGTAACCCTACGGACGGATCACGGGAGACTGAAGCTTTCTTT | . | TRBJ1-1 | . | TRBV19
CSARAGAAGSAFF | TGCAGTGCTAGAGCGGGGGCCGCCGGGTCAGCTTTCTTT | . | TRBJ1-1 | few | TRBV20-1
CASSLNEETQYF | TGTGCCAGCAGTTTGAATGAGGAGACCCAGTACTTC | . | TRBJ2-5 | few | TRBV6-2/TRBV6-3
CASSAMTGSNYGYTF | TGTGCCAGCAGCGCTATGACAGGCTCGAACTATGGCTACACCTTC | . | TRBJ1-2 | . | TRBV7-9
CASSPWVQGEQYF | TGCGCCAGCAGCCCTTGGGTTCAGGGAGAGCAGTACTTC | . | TRBJ2-7 | . | TRBV4-3
CASSPIGRADTQYF | TGCGCCAGCAGCCCGATTGGCAGGGCAGATACGCAGTATTTT | . | TRBJ2-3 | . | TRBV4-3
CSAYARETEAFF | TGCAGTGCTTACGCCAGGGAGACTGAAGCTTTCTTT | . | TRBJ1-1 | many | TRBV20-1
CSGATAGDTEAFF | TGCAGCGGGGCGACAGCTGGGGACACTGAAGCTTTCTTT | . | TRBJ1-1 | few | TRBV29-1
CSARTPGTSGKDTYNEQFF | TGCAGCGCACGAACTCCCGGGACTAGCGGGAAGGATACTTACAATGAGCAGTTCTTC | TRBD2 | TRBJ2-1 | few | TRBV29-1
CASSFRPMGADTQYF | TGTGCCAGCAGTTTTCGTCCCATGGGAGCAGATACGCAGTATTTT | . | TRBJ2-3 | . | TRBV28
CASNPDGEETQYF | TGTGCCAGCAACCCAGACGGAGAAGAGACCCAGTACTTC | . | TRBJ2-5 | . | TRBV12-3/TRBV12-4
CASSLRASGKSTDTQYF | TGCGCCAGCAGCTTGAGGGCTAGCGGAAAAAGCACAGATACACAGTATTTT | TRBD2 | TRBJ2-3 | . | TRBV5-1
CAWRSTARGELFF | TGTGCCTGGAGATCGACGGCACGGGGGGAGCTGTTTTTT | . | TRBJ2-2 | . | TRBV30
CSVDPPGGQPKQETQYF | TGCAGCGTTGACCCCCCAGGGGGCCAACCTAAACAAGAGACCCAGTACTTC | TRBD1 | TRBJ2-5 | . | TRBV29-1
CASSLSSKNEQYF | TGTGCCAGCAGCTTAAGTTCAAAGAACGAGCAGTACTTC | . | TRBJ2-7 | . | TRBV11-2
CASSSKSTGSGNTIYF | TGTGCCAGCAGCAGCAAGTCGACAGGCTCTGGAAACACCATATATTTT | . | TRBJ1-3 | few | TRBV21-1
CASSRDSLNEQFF | TGTGCCAGCAGTCGGGACTCCCTCAATGAGCAGTTCTTC | . | TRBJ2-1 | . | TRBV11-2
CATTGELFF | TGTGCTACCACCGGGGAGCTGTTTTTT | . | TRBJ2-2 | few | TRBV12-5
CAISRAGGGELFF | TGTGCCATCAGTCGAGCAGGGGGTGGGGAGCTGTTTTTT | TRBD1 | TRBJ2-2 | . | TRBV10-3
CASSPGEGVREKLFF | TGTGCCAGCTCACCGGGCGAGGGGGTTCGTGAAAAACTGTTTTTT | . | TRBJ1-4 | . | TRBV18
CATSLEGHGYTF | TGTGCCACCAGTTTGGAGGGCCATGGCTACACCTTC | . | TRBJ1-2 | . | TRBV6-6
CASSLKRGTYEQYF | TGTGCCAGCAGCTTGAAGCGCGGGACCTACGAGCAGTACTTC | . | TRBJ2-7 | . | TRBV5-6
CASSLRTGDVSGANVLTF | TGTGCCAGCTCATTAAGGACAGGGGATGTCTCTGGGGCCAACGTCCTGACTTTC | TRBD1 | TRBJ2-6 | . | TRBV18
CASSAGPAQSSFF | TGCGCCAGCAGCGCGGGACCAGCCCAAAGCAGTTTCTTC | . | TRBJ2-1 | . | TRBV5-1
CSVEAQGPTDTQYF | TGCAGCGTTGAAGCGCAGGGACCCACAGATACGCAGTATTTT | . | TRBJ2-3 | few | TRBV29-1
CSAGEETSVDTQYF | TGCAGCGCAGGGGAGGAGACTAGCGTAGATACGCAGTATTTT | TRBD2 | TRBJ2-3 | . | TRBV29-1
CASSLGGQGYEQYF | TGTGCCAGCAGCTTAGGCGGACAGGGCTACGAGCAGTACTTC | TRBD1 | TRBJ2-7 | few | TRBV7-9
CGVVRATYGYTF | TGCGGCGTTGTACGAGCAACCTATGGCTACACCTTC | . | TRBJ1-2 | . | TRBV29-1
CSARAETIDTIYF | TGCAGTGCTCGGGCTGAGACCATAGACACCATATATTTT | . | TRBJ1-3 | . | TRBV20-1
CASSTKTANTGELFF | TGTGCCAGCAGTACGAAGACAGCGAACACCGGGGAGCTGTTTTTT | . | TRBJ2-2 | few | TRBV6-5
CASSMAEGRTGELFF | TGTGCCAGTAGTATGGCGGAGGGACGGACCGGGGAGCTGTTTTTT | . | TRBJ2-2 | . | TRBV19
CSASLSVGFSEQYF | TGCAGTGCTTCCCTTTCTGTGGGGTTTAGCGAGCAGTACTTC | . | TRBJ2-7 | few | TRBV20-1
CAISESASGSNEQFF | TGTGCCATCAGTGAGTCGGCTAGCGGGAGTAATGAGCAGTTCTTC | TRBD2 | TRBJ2-1 | few | TRBV10-3